This TCR beta chain was sequenced in a study of T cells in Graves' hyperthyroidism and ophthalmopathy. This clonotype was seen ten or more times. No antigen is known for it. Template material for amplifying TCR beta CDR3 regions consisted of RNA transcripts. In the first-round RT-PCR of the TCR CDR3, the HTBI primer set was used. TCRdb analysed the multiplex PCR reads with MiXCR anew, one entry per CDR3 protein. The sample contains a few hundred thousand distinct CDR3 sequences, more than 45% of which appear only once. Graves' hyperthyroidism was deemed stable absent ophthalmopathy progression within 18 months. Overall study findings and caveats: The model forecast ophthalmopathy, anticipating it by a median around 6.5 months before onset. Researchers report that a 13 V-J model separated ophthalmopathy from stable hyperthyroidism. The majority of expanded thyroid clonotypes above 0.001 also appeared in blood.

Trimming removed 0 bases from V and 5 bases from J; junction bases left unmatched: 8. Germline CDR1 and CDR2: MGHRA and YSYEKL. This CDR3 spans 16 amino acids. The chain has TRBV4-1 and TRBJ1-1; 8 bases agree with TRBD1. The sample comprised peripheral blood or thyroid tissue (not recorded which). The TCR originated in a woman aged 18-29 years with Graves' hyperthyroidism. CDR3 in amino acids: CASSQEKQGAVTEAFF. CDR3 in DNA: TGCGCCAGCAGCCAAGAGAAGCAGGGGGCCGTAACTGAAGCTTTCTTT.